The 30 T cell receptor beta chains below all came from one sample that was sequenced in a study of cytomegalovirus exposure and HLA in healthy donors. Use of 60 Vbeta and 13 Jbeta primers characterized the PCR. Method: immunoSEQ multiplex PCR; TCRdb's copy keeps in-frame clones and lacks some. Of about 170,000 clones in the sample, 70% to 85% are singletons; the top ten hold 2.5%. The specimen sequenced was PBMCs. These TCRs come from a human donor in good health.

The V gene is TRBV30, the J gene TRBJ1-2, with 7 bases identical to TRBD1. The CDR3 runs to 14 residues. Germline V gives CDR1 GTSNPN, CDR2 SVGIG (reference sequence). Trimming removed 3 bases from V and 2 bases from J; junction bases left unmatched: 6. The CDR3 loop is CAWSTGAGNYGYTF. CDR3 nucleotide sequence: TGTGCCTGGAGCACAGGGGCAGGGAACTATGGCTACACCTTC.

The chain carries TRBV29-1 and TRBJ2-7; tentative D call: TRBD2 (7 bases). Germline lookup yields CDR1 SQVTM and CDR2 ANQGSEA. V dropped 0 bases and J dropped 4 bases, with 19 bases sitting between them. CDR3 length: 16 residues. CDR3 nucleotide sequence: TGCAGCGTTGAAGATCTTCTAACGGGGGGCGGGTACGAGCAGTACTTC. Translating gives CSVEDLLTGGGYEQYF.

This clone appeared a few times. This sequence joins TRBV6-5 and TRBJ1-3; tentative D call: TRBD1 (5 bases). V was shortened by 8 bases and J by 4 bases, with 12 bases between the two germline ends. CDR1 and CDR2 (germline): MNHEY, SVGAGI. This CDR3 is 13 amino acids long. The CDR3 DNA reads TGTGCCAGCGGACGGACAATCGGAAACACCATATATTTT. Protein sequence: CASGRTIGNTIYF.

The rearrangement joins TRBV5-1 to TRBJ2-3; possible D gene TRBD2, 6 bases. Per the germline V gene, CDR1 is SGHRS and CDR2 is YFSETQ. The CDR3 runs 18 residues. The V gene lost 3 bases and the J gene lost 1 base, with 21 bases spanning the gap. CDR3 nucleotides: TGCGCCAGCAGCTCAACCCTCCTTGCGGGAAGAGGCACAGATACGCAGTATTTT. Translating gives CASSSTLLAGRGTDTQYF.

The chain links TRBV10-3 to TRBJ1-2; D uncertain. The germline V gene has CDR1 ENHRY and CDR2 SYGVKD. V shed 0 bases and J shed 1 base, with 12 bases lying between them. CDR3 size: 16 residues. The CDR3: CAISESVQPNNYGYTF. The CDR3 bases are TGTGCCATCAGTGAGTCGGTACAGCCTAATAACTATGGCTACACCTTC.

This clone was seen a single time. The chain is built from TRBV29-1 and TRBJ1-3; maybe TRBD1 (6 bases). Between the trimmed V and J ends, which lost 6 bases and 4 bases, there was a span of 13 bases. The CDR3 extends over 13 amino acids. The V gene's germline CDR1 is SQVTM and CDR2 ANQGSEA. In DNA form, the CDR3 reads TGCAGCGTCCGACAGGTTTTAGGAAACACCATATATTTT. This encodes CSVRQVLGNTIYF.

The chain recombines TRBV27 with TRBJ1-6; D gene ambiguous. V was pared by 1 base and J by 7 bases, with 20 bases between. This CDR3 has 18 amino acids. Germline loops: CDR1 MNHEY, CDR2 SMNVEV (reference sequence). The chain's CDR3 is CASSLFRPEVTGNSPLHF. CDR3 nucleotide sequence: TGTGCCAGCAGTTTATTCCGGCCGGAGGTGACGGGGAATTCACCCCTCCACTTT.

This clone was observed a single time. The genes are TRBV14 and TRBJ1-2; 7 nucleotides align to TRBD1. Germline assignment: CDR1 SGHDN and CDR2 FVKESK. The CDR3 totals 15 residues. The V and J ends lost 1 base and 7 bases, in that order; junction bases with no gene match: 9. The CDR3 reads CASSQGAQGTGGYTF. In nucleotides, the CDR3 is TGTGCCAGCAGCCAAGGGGCACAGGGGACGGGTGGCTACACCTTC.

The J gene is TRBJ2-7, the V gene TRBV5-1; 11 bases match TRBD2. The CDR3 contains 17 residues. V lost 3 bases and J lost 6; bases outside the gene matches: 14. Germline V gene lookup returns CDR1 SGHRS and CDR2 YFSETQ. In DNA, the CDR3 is TGCGCCAGCAGCTGGCTAGCGGGGGGTAGTTCAATGGGCGAGCAGTACTTC. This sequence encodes CASSWLAGGSSMGEQYF.

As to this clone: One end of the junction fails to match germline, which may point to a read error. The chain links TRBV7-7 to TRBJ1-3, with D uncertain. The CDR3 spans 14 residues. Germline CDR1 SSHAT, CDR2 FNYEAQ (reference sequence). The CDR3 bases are TGTGCTAGCAGCTTGGGCAGATCGGCAAACACCATATATTTT. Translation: CASSLGRSANTIYF.

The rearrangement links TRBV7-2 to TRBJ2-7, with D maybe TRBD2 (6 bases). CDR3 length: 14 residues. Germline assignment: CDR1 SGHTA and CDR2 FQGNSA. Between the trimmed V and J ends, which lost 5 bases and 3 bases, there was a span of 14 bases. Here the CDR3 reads CASSRDLGGYEQYF. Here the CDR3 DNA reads TGTGCCAGCAGCCGGGACTTGGGCGGCTACGAGCAGTACTTC.

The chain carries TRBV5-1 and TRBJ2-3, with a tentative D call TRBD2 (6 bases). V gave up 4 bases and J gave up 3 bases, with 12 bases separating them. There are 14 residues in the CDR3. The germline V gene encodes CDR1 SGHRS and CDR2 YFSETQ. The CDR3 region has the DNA TGCGCCAGCAGCCCCGGTCGGGGGACAGATACGCAGTATTTT. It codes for CASSPGRGTDTQYF.

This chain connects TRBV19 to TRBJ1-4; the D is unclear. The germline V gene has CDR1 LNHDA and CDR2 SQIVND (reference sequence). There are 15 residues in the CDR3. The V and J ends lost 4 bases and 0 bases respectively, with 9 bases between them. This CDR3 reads CASSTRVATNEKLFF. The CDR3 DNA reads TGTGCCAGTAGTACGAGGGTTGCAACTAATGAAAAACTGTTTTTT. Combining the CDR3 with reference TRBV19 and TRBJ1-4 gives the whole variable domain DGGITQSPKYLFRKEGQNVTLSCEQNLNHDAMYWYRQDPGQGLRLIYYSQIVNDFQKGDIAEGYSVSREKKESFPLTVTSAQKNPTAFYLCASSTRVATNEKLFFGSGTQLSVL.

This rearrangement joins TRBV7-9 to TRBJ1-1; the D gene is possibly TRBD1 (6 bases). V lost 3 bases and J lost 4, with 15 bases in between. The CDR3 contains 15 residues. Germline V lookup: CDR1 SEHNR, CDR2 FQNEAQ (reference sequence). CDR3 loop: CASSLGYRDATEAFF. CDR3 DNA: TGTGCCAGCAGCTTGGGGTACAGGGACGCCACTGAAGCTTTCTTT.

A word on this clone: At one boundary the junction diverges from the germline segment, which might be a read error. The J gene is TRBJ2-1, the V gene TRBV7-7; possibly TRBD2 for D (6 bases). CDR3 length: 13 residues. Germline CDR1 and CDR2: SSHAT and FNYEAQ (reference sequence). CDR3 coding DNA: TGTGCTAGCAGCTTAGCGGCGACTGGTGAGCAGTTCTTC. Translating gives CASSLAATGEQFF.

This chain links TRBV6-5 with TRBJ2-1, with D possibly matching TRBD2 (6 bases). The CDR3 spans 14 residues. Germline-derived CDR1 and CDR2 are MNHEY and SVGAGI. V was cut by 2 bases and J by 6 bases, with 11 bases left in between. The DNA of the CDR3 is TGTGCCAGCAGTTACGGGCTAGCGTCCAATGAGCAGTTCTTC. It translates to CASSYGLASNEQFF.

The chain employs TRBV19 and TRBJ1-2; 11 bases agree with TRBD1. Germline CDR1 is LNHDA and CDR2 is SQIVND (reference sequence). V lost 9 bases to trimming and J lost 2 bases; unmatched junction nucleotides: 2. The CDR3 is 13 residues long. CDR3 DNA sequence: TGTGCCAGCAGGGACAGGGGGAACTATGGCTACACCTTC. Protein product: CASRDRGNYGYTF.

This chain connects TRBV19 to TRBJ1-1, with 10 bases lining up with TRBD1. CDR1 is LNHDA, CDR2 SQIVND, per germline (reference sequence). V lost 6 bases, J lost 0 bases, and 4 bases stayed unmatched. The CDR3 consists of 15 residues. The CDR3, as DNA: TGTGCCAGTAGGCCCGGGACAGGGGTGAACACTGAAGCTTTCTTT. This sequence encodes CASRPGTGVNTEAFF.

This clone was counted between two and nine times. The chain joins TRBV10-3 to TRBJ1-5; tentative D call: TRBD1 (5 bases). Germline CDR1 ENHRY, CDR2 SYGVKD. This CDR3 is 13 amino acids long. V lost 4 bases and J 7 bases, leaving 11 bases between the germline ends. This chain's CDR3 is CAISAGRGQPQHF. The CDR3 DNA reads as TGTGCCATCAGTGCAGGACGGGGGCAGCCCCAGCATTTT.

DNA of the CDR3: TGTGCCAGCAGCTTAGGCGGGGTCTATGGCTACACCTTC. Protein: CASSLGGVYGYTF. This rearrangement joins TRBV11-2 to TRBJ1-2, with D unresolved. Germline V CDR1 and CDR2: SGHAT, FQNNGV. The CDR3 length is 13 residues. V was clipped by 1 base and J by 4 bases, with 7 bases between them.

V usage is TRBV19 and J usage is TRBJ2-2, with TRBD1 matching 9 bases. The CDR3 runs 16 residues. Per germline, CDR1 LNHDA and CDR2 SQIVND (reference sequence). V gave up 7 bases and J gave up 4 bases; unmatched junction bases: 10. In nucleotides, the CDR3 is TGTGCCAGTACCCTTGGACAGGGGCGGGGCACCGGGGAGCTGTTTTTT. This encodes CASTLGQGRGTGELFF.

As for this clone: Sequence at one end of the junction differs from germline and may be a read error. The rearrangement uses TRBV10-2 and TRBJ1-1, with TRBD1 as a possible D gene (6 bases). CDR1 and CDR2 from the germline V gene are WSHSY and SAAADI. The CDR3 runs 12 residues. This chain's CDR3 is CTSGQLNTEAFF. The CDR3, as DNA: TGCACCAGTGGACAGCTGAACACTGAAGCTTTCTTT.

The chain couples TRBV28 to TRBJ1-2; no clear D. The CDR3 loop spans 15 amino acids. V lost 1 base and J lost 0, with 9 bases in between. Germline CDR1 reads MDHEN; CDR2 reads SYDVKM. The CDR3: CASSLSGSANYGYTF. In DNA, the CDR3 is TGTGCCAGCAGTTTATCGGGATCTGCTAACTATGGCTACACCTTC.

This chain's CDR3 is CASSFGARQNTEAFF. The CDR3 nucleotides are TGTGCCAGCAGTTTTGGGGCCCGACAGAACACTGAAGCTTTCTTT. V gene TRBV27 combines with J gene TRBJ1-1, with a possible D match to TRBD1 (5 bases). Germline V lookup: CDR1 MNHEY, CDR2 SMNVEV (reference sequence). V lost 3 bases and J 1 base, leaving 12 bases between the germline ends. This CDR3 has 15 amino acids.

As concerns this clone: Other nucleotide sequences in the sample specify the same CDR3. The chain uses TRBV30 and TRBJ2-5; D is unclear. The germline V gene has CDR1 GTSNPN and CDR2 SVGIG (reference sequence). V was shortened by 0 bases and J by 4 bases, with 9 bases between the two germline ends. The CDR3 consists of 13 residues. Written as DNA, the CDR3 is TGTGCCTGGAGTGTACGCGGTGGAGAGACCCAGTACTTC. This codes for CAWSVRGGETQYF.

The CDR3 region has the DNA TGTGCCAGCAGCTTAGATCTAGCGGGAATCCAAGAGACCCAGTACTTC. Translated: CASSLDLAGIQETQYF. The chain joins TRBV7-2 to TRBJ2-5; 9 nucleotides align to TRBD2. The CDR3 spans 16 residues. V trimming: 1 base; J trimming: 1 base; junction bases outside the gene matches: 4. Per germline, CDR1 SGHTA and CDR2 FQGNSA.

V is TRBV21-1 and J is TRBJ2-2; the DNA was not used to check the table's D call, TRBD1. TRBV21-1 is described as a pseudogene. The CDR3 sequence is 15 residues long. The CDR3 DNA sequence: TGTGCCAGCAGCGAATGGGGACAGAACACCGGGGAGCTGTTTTTT. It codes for CASSEWGQNTGELFF.

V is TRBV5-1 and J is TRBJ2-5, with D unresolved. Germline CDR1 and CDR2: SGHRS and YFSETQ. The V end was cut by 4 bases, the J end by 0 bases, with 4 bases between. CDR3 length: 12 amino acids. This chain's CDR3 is CASSEDQETQYF. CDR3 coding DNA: TGCGCCAGCAGCGAGGACCAAGAGACCCAGTACTTC.

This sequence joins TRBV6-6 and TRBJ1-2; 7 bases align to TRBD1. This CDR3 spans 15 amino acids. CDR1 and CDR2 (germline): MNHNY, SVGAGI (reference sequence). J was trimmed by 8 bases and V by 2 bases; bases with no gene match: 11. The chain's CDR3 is CASSYQGGASWGYTF. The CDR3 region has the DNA TGTGCCAGCAGTTACCAGGGGGGCGCCTCTTGGGGCTACACCTTC.

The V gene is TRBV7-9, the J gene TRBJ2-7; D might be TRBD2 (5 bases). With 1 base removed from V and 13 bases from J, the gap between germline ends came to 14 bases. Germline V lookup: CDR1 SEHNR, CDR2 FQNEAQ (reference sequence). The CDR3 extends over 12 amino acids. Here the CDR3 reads CASSLGAGDPYF. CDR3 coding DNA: TGTGCCAGCAGCTTAGGAGCCGGGGATCCCTACTTC.